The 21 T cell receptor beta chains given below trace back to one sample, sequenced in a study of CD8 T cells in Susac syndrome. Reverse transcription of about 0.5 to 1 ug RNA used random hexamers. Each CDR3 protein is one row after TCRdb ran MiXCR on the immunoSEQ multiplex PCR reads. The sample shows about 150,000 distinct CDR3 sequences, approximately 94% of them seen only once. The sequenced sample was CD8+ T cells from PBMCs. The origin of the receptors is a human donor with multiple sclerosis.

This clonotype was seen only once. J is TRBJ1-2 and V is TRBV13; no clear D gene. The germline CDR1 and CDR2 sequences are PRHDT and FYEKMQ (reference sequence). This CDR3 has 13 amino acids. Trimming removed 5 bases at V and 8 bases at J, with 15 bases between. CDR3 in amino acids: CASSRGMNAGYTF. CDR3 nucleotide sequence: TGTGCCAGCAGCCGTGGGATGAACGCAGGCTACACCTTC.

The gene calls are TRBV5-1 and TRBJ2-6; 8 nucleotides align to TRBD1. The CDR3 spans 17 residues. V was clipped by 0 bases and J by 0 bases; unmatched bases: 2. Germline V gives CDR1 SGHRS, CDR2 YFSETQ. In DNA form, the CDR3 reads TGCGCCAGCAGCTTGGGGGACAGGCTCTCTGGGGCCAACGTCCTGACTTTC. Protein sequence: CASSLGDRLSGANVLTF.

CDR3 bases: TGTGCCAGCAGTGAGTGGGGGAACACCGGGGAGCTGTTTTTT. Its protein product is CASSEWGNTGELFF. This sequence joins TRBV6-1 and TRBJ2-2; unclear D gene. The CDR3 is 14 amino acids. Deletions cut 3 bases from V and 1 base from J, with 6 bases between. In germline, CDR1 is MNHNS, CDR2 SASEGT.

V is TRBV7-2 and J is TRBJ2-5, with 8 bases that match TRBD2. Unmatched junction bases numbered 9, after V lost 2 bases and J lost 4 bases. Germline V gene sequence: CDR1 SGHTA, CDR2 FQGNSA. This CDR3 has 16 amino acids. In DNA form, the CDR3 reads TGTGCCAGCAGCTTAAGGTTCGGGGGGGCCGGAGAGACCCAGTACTTC. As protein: CASSLRFGGAGETQYF.

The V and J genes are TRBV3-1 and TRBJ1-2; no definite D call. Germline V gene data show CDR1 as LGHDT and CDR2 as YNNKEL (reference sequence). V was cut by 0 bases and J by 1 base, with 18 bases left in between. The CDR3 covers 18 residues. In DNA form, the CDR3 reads TGTGCCAGCAGCCAAGATCGAGGTGGACCCACTCTTAACTATGGCTACACCTTC. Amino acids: CASSQDRGGPTLNYGYTF.

The CDR3 DNA sequence: TGCAGTGCCCTCCCTCCGTACTCCTACGAGCAGTACTTC. Its protein product is CSALPPYSYEQYF. V gene TRBV20-1 combines with J gene TRBJ2-7; D not certain. The ends were cut back, 6 bases at V and 0 bases at J, with 12 bases in the middle. The CDR3 spans 13 residues. Per the germline V gene, CDR1 is DFQATT and CDR2 is SNEGSKA (reference sequence).

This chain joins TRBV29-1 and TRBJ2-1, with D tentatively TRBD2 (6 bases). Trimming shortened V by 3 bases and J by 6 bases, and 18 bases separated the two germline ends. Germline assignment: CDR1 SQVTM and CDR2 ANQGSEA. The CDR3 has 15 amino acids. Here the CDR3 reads CSVDGGLVGVNEQFF. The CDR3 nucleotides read TGCAGCGTTGATGGGGGGTTGGTCGGGGTCAATGAGCAGTTCTTC.

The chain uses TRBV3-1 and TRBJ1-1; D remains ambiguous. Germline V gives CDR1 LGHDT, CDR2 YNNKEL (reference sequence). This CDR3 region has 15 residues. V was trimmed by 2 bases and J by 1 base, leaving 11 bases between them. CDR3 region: CASSQPERGNTEAFF. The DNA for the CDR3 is TGTGCCAGCAGCCAACCCGAACGGGGGAACACTGAAGCTTTCTTT.

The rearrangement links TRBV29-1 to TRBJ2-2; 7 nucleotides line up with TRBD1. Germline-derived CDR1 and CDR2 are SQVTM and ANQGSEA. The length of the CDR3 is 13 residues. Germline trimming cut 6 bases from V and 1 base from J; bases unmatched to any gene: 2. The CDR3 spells CSVRTGNTGELFF. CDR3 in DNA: TGCAGCGTCCGGACAGGGAACACCGGGGAGCTGTTTTTT.

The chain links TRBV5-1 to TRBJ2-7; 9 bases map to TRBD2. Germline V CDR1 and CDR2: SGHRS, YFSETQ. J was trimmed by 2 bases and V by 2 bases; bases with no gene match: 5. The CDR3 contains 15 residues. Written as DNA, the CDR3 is TGCGCCAGCAGCTTTGGAGCGGGGGGTACCTACGAGCAGTACTTC. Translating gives CASSFGAGGTYEQYF.

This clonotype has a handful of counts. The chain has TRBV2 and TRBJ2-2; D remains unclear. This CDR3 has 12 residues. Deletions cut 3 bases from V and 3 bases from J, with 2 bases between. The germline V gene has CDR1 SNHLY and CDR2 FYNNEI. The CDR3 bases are TGTGCCAGCAGTGACTACACCGGGGAGCTGTTTTTT. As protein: CASSDYTGELFF.

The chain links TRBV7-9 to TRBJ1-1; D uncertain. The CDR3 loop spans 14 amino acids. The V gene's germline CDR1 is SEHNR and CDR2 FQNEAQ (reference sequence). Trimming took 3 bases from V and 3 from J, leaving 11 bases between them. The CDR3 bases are TGTGCCAGCAGCTTGGAGGGAGGTCACACTGAAGCTTTCTTT. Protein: CASSLEGGHTEAFF.

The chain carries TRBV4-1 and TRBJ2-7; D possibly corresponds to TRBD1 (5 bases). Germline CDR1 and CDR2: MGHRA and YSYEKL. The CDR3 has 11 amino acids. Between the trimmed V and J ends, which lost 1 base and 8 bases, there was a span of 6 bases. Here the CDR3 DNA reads TGCGCCAGCAGCCAAGGGACACAGCAGTACTTC. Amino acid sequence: CASSQGTQQYF.

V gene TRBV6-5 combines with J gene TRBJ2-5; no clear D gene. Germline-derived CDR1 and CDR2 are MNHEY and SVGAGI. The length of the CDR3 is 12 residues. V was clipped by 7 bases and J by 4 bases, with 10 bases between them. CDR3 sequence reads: CASNRPLETQYF. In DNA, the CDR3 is TGTGCCAGCAACCGGCCCCTAGAGACCCAGTACTTC.

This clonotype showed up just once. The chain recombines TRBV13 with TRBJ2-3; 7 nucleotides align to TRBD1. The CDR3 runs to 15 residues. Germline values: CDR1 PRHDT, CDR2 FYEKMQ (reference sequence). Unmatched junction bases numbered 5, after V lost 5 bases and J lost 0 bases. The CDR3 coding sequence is TGTGCCAGCAGCCTCACAGGGGAAAGCACAGATACGCAGTATTTT. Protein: CASSLTGESTDTQYF.

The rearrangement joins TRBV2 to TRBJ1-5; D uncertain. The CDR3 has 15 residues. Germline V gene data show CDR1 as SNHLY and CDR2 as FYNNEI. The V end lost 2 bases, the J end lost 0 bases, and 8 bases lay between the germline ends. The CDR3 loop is CASSESMVSNQPQHF. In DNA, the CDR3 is TGTGCCAGCAGTGAAAGTATGGTTAGCAATCAGCCCCAGCATTTT.

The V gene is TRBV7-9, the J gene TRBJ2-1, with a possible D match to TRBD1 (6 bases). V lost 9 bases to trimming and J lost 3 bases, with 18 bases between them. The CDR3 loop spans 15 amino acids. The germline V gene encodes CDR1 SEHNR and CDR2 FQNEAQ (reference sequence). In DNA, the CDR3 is TGTGCCAGTCAGGGGCCTACGCTCTACTACAATGAGCAGTTCTTC. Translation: CASQGPTLYYNEQFF.

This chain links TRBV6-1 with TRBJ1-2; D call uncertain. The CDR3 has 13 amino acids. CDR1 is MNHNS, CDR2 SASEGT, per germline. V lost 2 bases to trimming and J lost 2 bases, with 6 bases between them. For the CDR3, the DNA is TGTGCCAGCAGTGAATTGGAAAACTATGGCTACACCTTC. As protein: CASSELENYGYTF.

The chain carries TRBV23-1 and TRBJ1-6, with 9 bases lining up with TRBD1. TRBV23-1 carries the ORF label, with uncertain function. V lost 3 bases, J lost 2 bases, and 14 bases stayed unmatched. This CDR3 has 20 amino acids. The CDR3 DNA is TGCGCCAGCAGTCACCGACCGGGACAGGGTGCGTTCGCCTATAATTCACCCCTCCACTTT. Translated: CASSHRPGQGAFAYNSPLHF.

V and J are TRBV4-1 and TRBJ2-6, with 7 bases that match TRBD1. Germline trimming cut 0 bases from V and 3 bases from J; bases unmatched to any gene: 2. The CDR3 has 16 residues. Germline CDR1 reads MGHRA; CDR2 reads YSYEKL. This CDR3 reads CASSQERGLGANVLTF. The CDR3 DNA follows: TGCGCCAGCAGCCAAGAAAGGGGGCTTGGGGCCAACGTCCTGACTTTC.

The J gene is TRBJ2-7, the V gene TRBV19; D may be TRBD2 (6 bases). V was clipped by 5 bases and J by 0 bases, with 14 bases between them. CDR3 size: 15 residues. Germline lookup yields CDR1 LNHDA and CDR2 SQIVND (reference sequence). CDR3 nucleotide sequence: TGTGCCAGTAGTCCGGGACTCGGAAGCTCCTACGAGCAGTACTTC. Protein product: CASSPGLGSSYEQYF.